This T cell receptor (beta chain) was sequenced in a study of blood T cells in healthy people across ages. This clonotype appeared many times. Germline lookup yields CDR1 SGHDT and CDR2 YYEEEE. The CDR3 is 16 residues long. Trimming cost V 0 bases and J 2 bases, with 13 bases left between them. Alongside a J-beta primer mix, a sample-barcoded 5' primer served in a second PCR lasting roughly 7 to 11 cycles. TCRdb re-derived calls from the 5' RACE reads in MiXCR, one entry per CDR3 protein. The sample consists of roughly 680,000 distinct CDR3 sequences, 49% of them appearing once. The sample consisted of blood. This sequence was found in a woman aged 60-75 years in good health. J is TRBJ2-3 and V is TRBV5-6; possible D gene TRBD1, 6 bases. The CDR3 nucleotides read TGTGCCAGCAGCTTGGAGAAGAGGGACACCACAGATACGCAGTATTTT. Protein: CASSLEKRDTTDTQYF. Together with reference TRBV5-6 and TRBJ2-3, the CDR3 gives the full variable domain: DAGVTQSPTHLIKTRGQQVTLRCSPKSGHDTVSWYQQALGQGPQFIFQYYEEEERQRGNFPDRFSGHQFPNYSSELNVNALLLGDSALYLCASSLEKRDTTDTQYFGPGTRLTVL.